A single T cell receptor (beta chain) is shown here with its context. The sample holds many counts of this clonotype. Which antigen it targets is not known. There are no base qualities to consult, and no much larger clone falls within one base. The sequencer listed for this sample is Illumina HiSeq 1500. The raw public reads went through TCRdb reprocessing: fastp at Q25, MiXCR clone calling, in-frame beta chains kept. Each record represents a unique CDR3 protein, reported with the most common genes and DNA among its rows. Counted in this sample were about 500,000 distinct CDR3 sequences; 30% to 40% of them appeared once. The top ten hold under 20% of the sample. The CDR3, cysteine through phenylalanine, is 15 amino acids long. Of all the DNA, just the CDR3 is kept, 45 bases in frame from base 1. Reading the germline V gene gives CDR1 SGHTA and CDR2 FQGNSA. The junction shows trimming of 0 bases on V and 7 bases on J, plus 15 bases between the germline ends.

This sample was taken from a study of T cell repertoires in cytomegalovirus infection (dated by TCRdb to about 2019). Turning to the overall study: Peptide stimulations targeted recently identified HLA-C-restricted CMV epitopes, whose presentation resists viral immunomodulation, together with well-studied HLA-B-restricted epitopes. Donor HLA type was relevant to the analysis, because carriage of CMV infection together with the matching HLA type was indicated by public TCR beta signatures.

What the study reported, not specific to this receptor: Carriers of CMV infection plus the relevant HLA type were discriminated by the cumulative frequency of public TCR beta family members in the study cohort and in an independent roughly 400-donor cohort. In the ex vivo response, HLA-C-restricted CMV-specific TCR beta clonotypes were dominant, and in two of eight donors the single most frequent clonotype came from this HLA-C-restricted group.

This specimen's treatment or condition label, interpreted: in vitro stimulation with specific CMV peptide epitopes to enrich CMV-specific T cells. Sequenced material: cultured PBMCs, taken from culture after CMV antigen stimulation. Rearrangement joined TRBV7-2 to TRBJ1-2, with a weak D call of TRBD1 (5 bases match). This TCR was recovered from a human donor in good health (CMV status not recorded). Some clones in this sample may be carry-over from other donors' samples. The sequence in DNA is TGTGCCAGCAGCTTAGCTGGGTCAGGGAGAGGTGGCTACACCTTC. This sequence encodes CASSLAGSGRGGYTF. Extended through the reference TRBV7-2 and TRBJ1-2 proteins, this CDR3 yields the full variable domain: GAGVSQSPSNKVTEKGKDVELRCDPISGHTALYWYRQSLGQGLEFLIYFQGNSAPDKSGLPSDRFSAERTGGSVSTLTIQRTQQEDSAVYLCASSLAGSGRGGYTFGSGTRLTVV.